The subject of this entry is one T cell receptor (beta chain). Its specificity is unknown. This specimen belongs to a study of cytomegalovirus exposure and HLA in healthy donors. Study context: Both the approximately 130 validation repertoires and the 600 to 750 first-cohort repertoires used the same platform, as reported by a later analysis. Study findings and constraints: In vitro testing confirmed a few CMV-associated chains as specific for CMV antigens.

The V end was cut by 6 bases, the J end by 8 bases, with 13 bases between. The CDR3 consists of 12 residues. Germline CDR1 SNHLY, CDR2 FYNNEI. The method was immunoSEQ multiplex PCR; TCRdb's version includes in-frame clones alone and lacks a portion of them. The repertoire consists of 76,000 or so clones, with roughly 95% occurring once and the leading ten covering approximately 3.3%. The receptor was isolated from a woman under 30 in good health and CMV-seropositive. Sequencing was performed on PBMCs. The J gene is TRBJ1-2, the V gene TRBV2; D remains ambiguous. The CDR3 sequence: CASRTYSGGYTF. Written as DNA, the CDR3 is TGTGCCAGCAGGACATATTCTGGGGGCTACACCTTC.